This section outlines one T cell receptor beta chain sequence together with its context. The data were produced by immunoSEQ multiplex PCR, yet TCRdb's version contains in-frame clones alone and is incomplete. Of around 37,000 clones listed, about nine tenths are singletons. The entry originates in a study of blood T cell repertoires in COVID-19. V was cut by 7 bases and J by 7 bases, with 14 bases left in between. The CDR3 length is 14 residues. From germline, CDR1 is MNHEY and CDR2 SVGAGI. The V and J genes are TRBV6-5 and TRBJ1-6; D might be TRBD1 (6 bases). Sequenced material: peripheral blood. The TCR was taken from a man aged 55 to 70 with acute or convalescent COVID-19. The CDR3 region has the DNA TGTGCCAGCACCAACGGGAGGGGGAATTCACCCCTCCACTTT. Its protein is CASTNGRGNSPLHF.